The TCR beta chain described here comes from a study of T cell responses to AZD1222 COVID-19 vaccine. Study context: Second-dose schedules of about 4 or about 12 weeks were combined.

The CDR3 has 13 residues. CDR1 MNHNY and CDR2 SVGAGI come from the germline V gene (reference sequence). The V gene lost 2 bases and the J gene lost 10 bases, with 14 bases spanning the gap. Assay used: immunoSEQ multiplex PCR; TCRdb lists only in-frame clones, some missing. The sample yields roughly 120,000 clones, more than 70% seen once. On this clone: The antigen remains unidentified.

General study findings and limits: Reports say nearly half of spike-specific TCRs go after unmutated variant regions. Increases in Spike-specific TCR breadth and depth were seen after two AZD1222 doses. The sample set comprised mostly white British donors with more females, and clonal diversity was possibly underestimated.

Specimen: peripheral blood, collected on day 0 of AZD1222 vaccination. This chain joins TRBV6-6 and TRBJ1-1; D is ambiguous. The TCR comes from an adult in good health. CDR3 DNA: TGTGCCAGCAGTTACGCCGAGGGTGGGCGAGCTTTCTTT. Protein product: CASSYAEGGRAFF.